What follows are 23 T cell receptor beta chains derived from one specimen sequenced in a study of shared clonotypes between healthy human individuals (dated by TCRdb to about 2020). The library was built by means of the immunoSEQ multiplex PCR assay. In TCRdb, the immuneACCESS table is reduced to in-frame sequences with V and J assigned. These tables do not hold every clone; where another copy was compared, an unresolved V gene accounts for under half, and the others remain unexplained. A total of about 1 million clones appear in this sample, more than 60% of them only once. The ten largest clones take up approximately 1.5% of the sample. The material sequenced was memory CD4+ T cells sorted from blood. The sample's cell subset or site label, in plain terms: CD45RA-negative fraction. The receptors were sampled from a man between 18 and 35 years old in good health.

There are a few counts of this clone. V usage is TRBV5-6 and J usage is TRBJ1-6; D is unclear. In germline, CDR1 is SGHDT, CDR2 YYEEEE. V was cut by 4 bases and J by 7 bases, with 12 bases left in between. This CDR3 is 14 amino acids long. CDR3 amino acids: CASSHAIGNSPLHF. In DNA form, the CDR3 reads TGTGCCAGCAGCCACGCAATCGGCAATTCACCCCTCCACTTT.

Details on this clone: Additional DNA sequences in this sample encode the identical CDR3. CDR3 coding DNA: TGTGCCAGCAGCCCAGGGACAGCCGATGGCTACACCTTC. Protein sequence: CASSPGTADGYTF. The rearrangement uses TRBV5-6 and TRBJ1-2, with 7 bases aligning to TRBD1. CDR3 size: 13 residues. Germline loops: CDR1 SGHDT, CDR2 YYEEEE. V gave up 4 bases and J gave up 6 bases; unmatched junction bases: 6.

This chain uses TRBV18 with TRBJ2-4; tentative D call: TRBD1 (6 bases). Germline lookup yields CDR1 KGHSH and CDR2 LQKENI. This CDR3 region has 14 residues. The germline V and J ends were trimmed by 2 bases and 8 bases, with 13 bases remaining between them. The CDR3 DNA is TGTGCCAGCTCACCATACAGGGCCGCGGACATTCAGTACTTC. This gives the protein CASSPYRAADIQYF.

The sample holds a few counts of this clone. V and J are TRBV28 and TRBJ1-6; D might be TRBD1 (6 bases). Germline CDR1 and CDR2: MDHEN and SYDVKM. V shed 2 bases and J shed 10 bases, with 21 bases lying between them. The CDR3 has 17 amino acids. The CDR3 region has the DNA TGTGCCAGCAGTTTACTCCGACAGGTCACTTCGGGCTCACCCCTCCACTTT. Translated, it gives CASSLLRQVTSGSPLHF.

This chain joins TRBV5-1 and TRBJ1-1; the D is unclear. This CDR3 region has 14 residues. CDR1 and CDR2 from the germline V gene are SGHRS and YFSETQ. The V end lost 4 bases, the J end lost 0 bases, and 10 bases lay between the germline ends. For the CDR3, the DNA is TGCGCCAGCAGCGCGGACGGTCTGAACACTGAAGCTTTCTTT. Translation gives CASSADGLNTEAFF.

This chain connects TRBV28 to TRBJ1-1; 9 nucleotides line up with TRBD1. The V gene end was trimmed by 6 bases and the J gene end by 10 bases; junction bases not matched to a gene: 9. The CDR3 is 13 amino acids. Looked up from germline, CDR1 is MDHEN and CDR2 is SYDVKM. The CDR3 is CASRPGTGTVAFF. The DNA of the CDR3 is TGTGCCAGCAGGCCCGGGACAGGGACCGTAGCTTTCTTT.

V is TRBV2 and J is TRBJ2-7; D is undetermined. The CDR3 sequence is 14 residues long. Per germline, CDR1 SNHLY and CDR2 FYNNEI. Trimming cost V 4 bases and J 5 bases, with 15 bases left between them. The CDR3 protein is CASSAVAFTDEQYF. CDR3 in DNA: TGTGCCAGCAGTGCGGTCGCCTTCACCGACGAGCAGTACTTC.

J is TRBJ2-2 and V is TRBV2; the D gene is possibly TRBD2 (5 bases). From germline, CDR1 is SNHLY and CDR2 FYNNEI. The CDR3 totals 15 residues. V shed 3 bases and J shed 3 bases, with 11 bases lying between them. DNA of the CDR3: TGTGCCAGCAGTGATGCTGTCGGGGACACCGGGGAGCTGTTTTTT. Its protein is CASSDAVGDTGELFF.

The chain joins TRBV28 to TRBJ2-7; 10 bases map to TRBD1. The CDR3 has 14 residues. Germline CDR1 reads MDHEN; CDR2 reads SYDVKM. The ends lost 10 bases at V and 3 bases at J; junction bases unmatched: 9. The CDR3 DNA follows: TGTGCCACCAATACCGGGACAGGGGTCTACGAGCAGTACTTC. This translates into CATNTGTGVYEQYF.

V is TRBV28 and J is TRBJ1-4; 8 bases line up with TRBD1. Germline CDR1 is MDHEN and CDR2 is SYDVKM. Trimming took 8 bases from V and 12 from J; bases not matched to a gene: 11. There are 13 residues in the CDR3. The CDR3 region is CASQPGQGGELFF. The CDR3, as DNA: TGTGCCAGCCAACCCGGACAGGGCGGGGAACTGTTTTTT.

The V and J genes are TRBV7-2 and TRBJ1-5; unclear D gene. CDR1 and CDR2 (germline): SGHTA, FQGNSA. The V and J ends lost 5 bases and 4 bases respectively, with 12 bases between them. The CDR3 spans 14 residues. CDR3 in amino acids: CASSRGYGNQPQHF. The CDR3 coding sequence is TGTGCCAGCAGCCGCGGGTACGGGAATCAGCCCCAGCATTTT.

The chain uses TRBV7-2 and TRBJ2-3; D not certain. The CDR3 extends over 12 amino acids. Germline V lookup: CDR1 SGHTA, CDR2 FQGNSA. Trimming removed 8 bases at V and 3 bases at J, with 9 bases between. The CDR3 protein is CASGKGTDTQYF. The CDR3 DNA reads as TGTGCCAGCGGGAAGGGTACAGATACGCAGTATTTT.

The CDR3 protein is CASSLLLGPNSPLHF. DNA for the CDR3: TGTGCCAGCAGTTTATTACTAGGCCCAAATTCACCCCTCCACTTT. The V and J genes are TRBV27 and TRBJ1-6; no reliable D call. The germline V gene has CDR1 MNHEY and CDR2 SMNVEV (reference sequence). The CDR3 has 15 residues. Trimming took 1 base from V and 7 from J, leaving 11 bases between them.

A note on this clone: This CDR3 is also generated by other DNA sequences in the sample. V and J are TRBV6-1 and TRBJ2-7; D ambiguous. CDR3 length: 11 residues. Trimming pared 2 bases from V and 3 bases from J, leaving 2 bases between. CDR1 MNHNS and CDR2 SASEGT come from the germline V gene. Here the CDR3 reads CASSERYEQYF. The CDR3 bases are TGTGCCAGCAGTGAACGCTACGAGCAGTACTTC.

The table lists this clone with a few counts. The chain has TRBV19 and TRBJ1-1, with D unclear. V dropped 4 bases and J dropped 3 bases, with 9 bases sitting between them. This CDR3 is 13 amino acids long. Looked up from germline, CDR1 is LNHDA and CDR2 is SQIVND (reference sequence). As DNA, the CDR3 is TGTGCCAGTAGTACCGATGGAGACACTGAAGCTTTCTTT. This sequence encodes CASSTDGDTEAFF.

CDR3 bases: TGTGCCAGCAGCCCCCTCCCGCCCATGACTTATGGCTACACCTTC. This sequence encodes CASSPLPPMTYGYTF. The V gene is TRBV7-2, the J gene TRBJ1-2; no clear D. The V and J ends lost 5 bases and 5 bases respectively, with 18 bases between them. Germline CDR1 and CDR2: SGHTA and FQGNSA. The CDR3 runs to 15 residues.

Comment on this clone: Other DNA sequences of this sample code for an identical CDR3. The gene calls are TRBV28 and TRBJ1-2, with D maybe TRBD1 (6 bases). Germline CDR1 is MDHEN and CDR2 is SYDVKM. The CDR3 covers 12 residues. V dropped 3 bases and J dropped 5 bases, with 7 bases sitting between them. The CDR3 sequence is CASSFQGYGYTF. Written as DNA, the CDR3 is TGTGCCAGCAGTTTCCAGGGGTATGGCTACACCTTC.

The chain couples TRBV7-9 to TRBJ2-5, with TRBD1 matching over 7 bases. The germline gives CDR1 SEHNR, CDR2 FQNEAQ (reference sequence). J was trimmed by 4 bases and V by 1 base; bases with no gene match: 3. The CDR3 runs to 14 residues. Here the CDR3 DNA reads TGTGCCAGCAGCTTAGGCTCAGGGGGAGAGACCCAGTACTTC. It translates to CASSLGSGGETQYF. Using reference TRBV7-9 and TRBJ2-5 for the parts outside the CDR3, the full variable domain is DTGVSQNPRHKITKRGQNVTFRCDPISEHNRLYWYRQTLGQGPEFLTYFQNEAQLEKSRLLSDRFSAERPKGSFSTLEIQRTEQGDSAMYLCASSLGSGGETQYFGPGTRLLVL.

This clone was detected only a few times. The sample carries other DNA sequences with the same CDR3. The V gene is TRBV6-6, the J gene TRBJ2-7; D is perhaps TRBD1 (6 bases). V was clipped by 5 bases and J by 4 bases, with 9 bases between them. The germline CDR1 and CDR2 sequences are MNHNY and SVGAGI (reference sequence). There are 12 residues in the CDR3. The CDR3 sequence: CASSPQGYEQYF. As DNA, the CDR3 is TGTGCCAGCAGTCCCCAGGGGTACGAGCAGTACTTC.

The chain uses TRBV11-3 and TRBJ2-1; D might be TRBD1 (7 bases). V shed 5 bases and J shed 4 bases, with 15 bases lying between them. Germline CDR1 reads SGHNT; CDR2 reads YENEEA. The CDR3 consists of 15 residues. CDR3 protein: CASSPAGQTYNEQFF. The DNA of the CDR3 is TGTGCCAGCAGCCCGGCGGGACAGACGTACAATGAGCAGTTCTTC.

Notes on this clone: The junction departs from germline at one end; a sequencing error may be responsible. The V call is TRBV7-7, the J call TRBJ2-2, with 9 bases that match TRBD1. From germline, CDR1 is SSHAT and CDR2 FNYEAQ (reference sequence). The CDR3 contains 15 residues. The chain's CDR3 is CASSLFHQGQGTLFF. In DNA form, the CDR3 reads TGTGCTAGCAGCTTGTTTCATCAGGGACAGGGAACCCTGTTTTTT.

This chain connects TRBV21-1 to TRBJ2-2; TRBD2 reflects the table's D call only, with no check against the DNA. TRBV21-1 is noted as a pseudogene. This CDR3 contains 20 residues. For the CDR3, the DNA is TGTGCCAGCAGCAAAGCCCGAAAGGCCACGGGACTCCCCCACTCCGGGGAGCTGTTTTTT. Translation gives CASSKARKATGLPHSGELFF.

The chain combines TRBV11-1 with TRBJ2-3, with TRBD2 identical over 8 bases. CDR3 size: 16 residues. Germline V gives CDR1 SGHAT, CDR2 FQDESV (reference sequence). Germline trimming cut 5 bases from V and 3 bases from J; bases unmatched to any gene: 10. The CDR3 DNA is TGTGCCAGCAGCCACACCGGGACTAGGATTACAGATACGCAGTATTTT. Encoded protein: CASSHTGTRITDTQYF.